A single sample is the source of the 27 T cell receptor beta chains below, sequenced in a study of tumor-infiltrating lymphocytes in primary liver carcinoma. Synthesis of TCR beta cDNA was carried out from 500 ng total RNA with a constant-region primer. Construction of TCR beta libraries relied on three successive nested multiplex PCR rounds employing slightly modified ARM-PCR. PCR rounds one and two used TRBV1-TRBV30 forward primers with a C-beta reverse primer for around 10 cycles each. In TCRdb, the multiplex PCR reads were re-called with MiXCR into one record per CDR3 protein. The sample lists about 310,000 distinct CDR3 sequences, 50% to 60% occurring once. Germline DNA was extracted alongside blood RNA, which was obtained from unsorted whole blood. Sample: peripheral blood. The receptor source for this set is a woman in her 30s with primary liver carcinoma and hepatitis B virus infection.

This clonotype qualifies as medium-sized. The CDR3 DNA sequence: TGCAGCGCCGGAAGACAGGGAACCAATGAGCAGTTCTTC. It specifies CSAGRQGTNEQFF. The chain uses TRBV29-1 and TRBJ2-1, with 7 bases fitting TRBD1. Per the germline V gene, CDR1 is SQVTM and CDR2 is ANQGSEA. V dropped 7 bases and J dropped 6; count of bases not matched to a gene: 9. The CDR3 loop spans 13 amino acids.

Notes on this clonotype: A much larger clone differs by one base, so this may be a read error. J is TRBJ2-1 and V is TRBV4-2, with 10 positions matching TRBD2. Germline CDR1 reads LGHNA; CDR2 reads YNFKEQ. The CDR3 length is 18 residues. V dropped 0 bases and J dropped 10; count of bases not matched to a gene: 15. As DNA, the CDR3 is TGTGCCAGCAGCCAAGAAAGCGGGGGGGGACAGCCCTGGAGGGAGCAGTTCTTC. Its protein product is CASSQESGGGQPWREQFF.

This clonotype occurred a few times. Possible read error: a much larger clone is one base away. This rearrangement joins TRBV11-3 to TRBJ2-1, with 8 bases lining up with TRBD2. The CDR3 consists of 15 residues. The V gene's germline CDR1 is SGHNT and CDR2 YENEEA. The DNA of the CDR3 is TGTGCCAGCAGGGGAGTAGCGGGATCATACAATGAGCAGCTCTTC. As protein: CASRGVAGSYNEQLF.

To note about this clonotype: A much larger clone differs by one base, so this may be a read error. CDR3 nucleotide sequence: TGTCCCAGCAGTTTAAGGGGACAGGGAAAACAAGCCCAGCATTTT. This sequence encodes CPSSLRGQGKQAQHF. The J gene is TRBJ1-5, the V gene TRBV12-3 or TRBV12-4, with 9 bases fitting TRBD1. This CDR3 has 15 residues.

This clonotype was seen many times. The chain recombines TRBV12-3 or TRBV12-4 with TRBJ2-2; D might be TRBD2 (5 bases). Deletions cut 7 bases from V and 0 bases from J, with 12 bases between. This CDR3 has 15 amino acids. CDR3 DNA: TGTGCCAGCACCCCCGAGAGGGCGAACACCGGGGAGCTGTTTTTT. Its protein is CASTPERANTGELFF.

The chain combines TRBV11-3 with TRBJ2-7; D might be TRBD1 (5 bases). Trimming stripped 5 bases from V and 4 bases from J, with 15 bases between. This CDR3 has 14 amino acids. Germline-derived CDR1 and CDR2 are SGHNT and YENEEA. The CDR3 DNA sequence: TGTGCCAGCAGCCCCCGGAGACAGTATTACGAGCAGTACTTC. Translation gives CASSPRRQYYEQYF.

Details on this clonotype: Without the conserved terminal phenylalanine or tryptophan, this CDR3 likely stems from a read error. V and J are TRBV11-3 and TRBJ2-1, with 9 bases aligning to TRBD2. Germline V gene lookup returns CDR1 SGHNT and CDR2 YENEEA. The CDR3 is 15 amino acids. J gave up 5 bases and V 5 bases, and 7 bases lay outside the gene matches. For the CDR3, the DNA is TGTGCCAGCAGCCCCGGGACTAGCCCTAACAATGAGCAGTTCTCC. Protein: CASSPGTSPNNEQFS.

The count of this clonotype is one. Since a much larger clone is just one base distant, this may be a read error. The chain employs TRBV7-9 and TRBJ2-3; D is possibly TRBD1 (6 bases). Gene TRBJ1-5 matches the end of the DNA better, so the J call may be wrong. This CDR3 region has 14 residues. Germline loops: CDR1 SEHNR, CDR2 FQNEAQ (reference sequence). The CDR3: CASSTQGFTDTQHF. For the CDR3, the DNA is TGTGCCAGCAGCACACAGGGTTTCACAGATACGCAGCATTTT.

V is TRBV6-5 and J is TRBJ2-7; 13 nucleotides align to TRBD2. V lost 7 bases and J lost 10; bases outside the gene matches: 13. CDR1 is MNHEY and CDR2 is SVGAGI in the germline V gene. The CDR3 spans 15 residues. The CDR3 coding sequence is TGTGCCAGCAATTTACTAGCGGGAGGGCCGGGCGACCAGTACTTC. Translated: CASNLLAGGPGDQYF.

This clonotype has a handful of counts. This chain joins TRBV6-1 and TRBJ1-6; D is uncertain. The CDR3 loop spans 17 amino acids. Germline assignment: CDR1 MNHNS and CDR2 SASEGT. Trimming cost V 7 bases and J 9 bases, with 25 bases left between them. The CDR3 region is CASTRTSVEGWASPLHF. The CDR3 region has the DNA TGTGCCAGCACCCGAACGAGCGTTGAGGGTTGGGCTTCACCCCTCCACTTT.

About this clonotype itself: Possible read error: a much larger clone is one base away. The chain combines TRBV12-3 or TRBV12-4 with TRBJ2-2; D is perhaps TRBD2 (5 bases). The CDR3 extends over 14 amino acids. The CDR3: CGSSNTRGTGELFF. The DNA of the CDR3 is TGTGGCAGCAGCAATACCCGGGGTACCGGGGAGCTGTTTTTT.

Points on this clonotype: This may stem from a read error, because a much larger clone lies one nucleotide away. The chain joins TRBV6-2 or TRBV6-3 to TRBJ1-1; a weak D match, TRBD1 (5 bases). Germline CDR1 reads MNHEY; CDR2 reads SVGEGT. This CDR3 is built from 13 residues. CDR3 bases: TGTGCCAGCAGTTACGGGGGGAACACTAAAGCTTTCTTT. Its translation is CASSYGGNTKAFF.

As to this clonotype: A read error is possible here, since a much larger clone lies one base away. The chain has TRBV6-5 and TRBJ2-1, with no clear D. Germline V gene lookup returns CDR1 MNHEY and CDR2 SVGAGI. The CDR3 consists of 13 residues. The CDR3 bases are TGTGCCAGCAGTTACTCGACATACAATGGGCAGTTCTTC. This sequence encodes CASSYSTYNGQFF.

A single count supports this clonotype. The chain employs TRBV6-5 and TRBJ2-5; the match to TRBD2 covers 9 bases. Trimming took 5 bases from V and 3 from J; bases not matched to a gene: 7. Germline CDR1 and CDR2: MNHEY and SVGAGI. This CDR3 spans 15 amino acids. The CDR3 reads CASSQNRLAEETQYF. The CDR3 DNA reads TGTGCCAGCAGTCAGAACCGACTAGCGGAAGAGACCCAGTACTTC.

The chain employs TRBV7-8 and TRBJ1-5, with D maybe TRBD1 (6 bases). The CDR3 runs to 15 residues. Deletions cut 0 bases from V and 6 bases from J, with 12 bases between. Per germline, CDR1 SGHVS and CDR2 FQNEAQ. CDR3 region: CASSLASGAGQPQHF. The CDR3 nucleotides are TGTGCCAGCAGCTTAGCGTCAGGGGCTGGTCAGCCCCAGCATTTT.

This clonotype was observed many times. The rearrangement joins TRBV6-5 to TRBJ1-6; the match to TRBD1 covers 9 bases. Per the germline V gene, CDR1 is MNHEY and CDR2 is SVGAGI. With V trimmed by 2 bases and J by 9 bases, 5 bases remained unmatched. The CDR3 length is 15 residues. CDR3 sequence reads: CASSYEDRGGSPLHF. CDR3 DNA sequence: TGTGCCAGCAGTTACGAGGACAGGGGCGGTTCACCCCTCCACTTT.

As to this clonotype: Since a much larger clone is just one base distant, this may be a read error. The CDR3 bases are TGTGCCAGCAGTGAAGGTTCGGGATACACAGAAAACAATGGGCAGTTCTTC. Its translation is CASSEGSGYTENNGQFF. This chain joins TRBV6-1 and TRBJ2-1, with D possibly being TRBD2 (5 bases). The CDR3 consists of 17 residues. Germline-derived CDR1 and CDR2 are MNHNS and SASEGT.

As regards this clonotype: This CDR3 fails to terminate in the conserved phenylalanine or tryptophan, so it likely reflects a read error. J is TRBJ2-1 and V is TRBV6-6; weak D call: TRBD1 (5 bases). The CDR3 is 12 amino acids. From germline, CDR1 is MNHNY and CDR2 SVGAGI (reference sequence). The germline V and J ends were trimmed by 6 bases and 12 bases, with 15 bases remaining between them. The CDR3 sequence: CASSLTAQGQFL. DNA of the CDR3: TGTGCCAGCAGCCTTACAGCGCAGGGGCAGTTCCTC.

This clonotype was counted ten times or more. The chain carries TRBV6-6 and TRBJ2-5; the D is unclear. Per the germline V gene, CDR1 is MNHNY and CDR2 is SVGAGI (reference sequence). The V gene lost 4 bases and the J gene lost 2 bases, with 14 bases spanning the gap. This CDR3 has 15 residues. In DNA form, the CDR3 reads TGTGCCAGCAGTTTAACAGTTATCCGACAAGAGACCCAGTACTTC. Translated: CASSLTVIRQETQYF.

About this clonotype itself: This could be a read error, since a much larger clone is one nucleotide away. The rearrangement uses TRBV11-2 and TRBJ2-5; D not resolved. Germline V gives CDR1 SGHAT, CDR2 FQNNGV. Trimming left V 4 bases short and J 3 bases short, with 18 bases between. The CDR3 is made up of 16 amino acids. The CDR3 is CASSYTGGRLEETQYF. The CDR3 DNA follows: TGTGCCAGCAGCTATACTGGCGGCAGACTCGAAGAGACCCAGTACTTC.

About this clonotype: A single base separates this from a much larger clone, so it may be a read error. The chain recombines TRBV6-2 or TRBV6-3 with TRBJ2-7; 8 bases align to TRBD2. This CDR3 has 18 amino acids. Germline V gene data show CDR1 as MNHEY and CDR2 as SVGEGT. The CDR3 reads CASSYSTLGLAGSYGQYF. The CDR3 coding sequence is TGTGCCAGCAGTTACTCGACGCTAGGGCTAGCGGGCTCCTACGGGCAGTACTTC.

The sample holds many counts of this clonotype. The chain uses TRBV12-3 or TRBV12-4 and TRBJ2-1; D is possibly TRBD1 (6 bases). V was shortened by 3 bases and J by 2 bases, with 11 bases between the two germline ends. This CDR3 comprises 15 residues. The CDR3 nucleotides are TGTGCCAGCAGTTTGAGACAGGCTCCCTACAATGAGCAGTTCTTC. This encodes CASSLRQAPYNEQFF.

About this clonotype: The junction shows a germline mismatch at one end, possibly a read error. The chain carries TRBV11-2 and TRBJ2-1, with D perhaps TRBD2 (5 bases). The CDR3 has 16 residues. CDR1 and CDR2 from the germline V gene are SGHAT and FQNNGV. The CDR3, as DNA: TGTACCAGCGGCTTAGATATGGGCGGTGGTGGCAATGAGCAGTTCTTC. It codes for CTSGLDMGGGGNEQFF.

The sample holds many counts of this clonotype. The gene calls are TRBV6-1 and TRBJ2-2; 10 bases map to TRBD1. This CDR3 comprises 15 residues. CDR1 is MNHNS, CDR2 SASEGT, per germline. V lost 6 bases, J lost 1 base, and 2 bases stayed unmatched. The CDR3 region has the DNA TGTGCCAGCAGGACAGGGGGCGGGAACACCGGGGAGCTGTTTTTT. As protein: CASRTGGGNTGELFF.

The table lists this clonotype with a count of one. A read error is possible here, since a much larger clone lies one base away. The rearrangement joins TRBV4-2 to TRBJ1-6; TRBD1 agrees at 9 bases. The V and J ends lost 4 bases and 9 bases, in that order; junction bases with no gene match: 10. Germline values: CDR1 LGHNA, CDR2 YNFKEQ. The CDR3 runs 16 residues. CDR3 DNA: TGTGCCAGCAGCCTAGGGAGATTGACAGGGGGTTCACCCCTCCACTTT. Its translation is CASSLGRLTGGSPLHF.

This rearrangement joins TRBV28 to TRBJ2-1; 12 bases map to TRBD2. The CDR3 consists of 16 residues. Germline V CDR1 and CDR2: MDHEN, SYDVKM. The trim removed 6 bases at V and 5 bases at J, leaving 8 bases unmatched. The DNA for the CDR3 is TGTGCCAGCAGCCGGCGACTAGCGGGAGTGAACAATGAGCAGTTCTTC. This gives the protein CASSRRLAGVNNEQFF.

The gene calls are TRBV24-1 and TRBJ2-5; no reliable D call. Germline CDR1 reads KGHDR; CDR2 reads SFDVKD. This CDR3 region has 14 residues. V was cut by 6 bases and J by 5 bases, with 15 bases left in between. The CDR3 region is CATSPWGIGETQYF. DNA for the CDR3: TGTGCCACCAGTCCGTGGGGAATCGGGGAGACCCAGTACTTC.